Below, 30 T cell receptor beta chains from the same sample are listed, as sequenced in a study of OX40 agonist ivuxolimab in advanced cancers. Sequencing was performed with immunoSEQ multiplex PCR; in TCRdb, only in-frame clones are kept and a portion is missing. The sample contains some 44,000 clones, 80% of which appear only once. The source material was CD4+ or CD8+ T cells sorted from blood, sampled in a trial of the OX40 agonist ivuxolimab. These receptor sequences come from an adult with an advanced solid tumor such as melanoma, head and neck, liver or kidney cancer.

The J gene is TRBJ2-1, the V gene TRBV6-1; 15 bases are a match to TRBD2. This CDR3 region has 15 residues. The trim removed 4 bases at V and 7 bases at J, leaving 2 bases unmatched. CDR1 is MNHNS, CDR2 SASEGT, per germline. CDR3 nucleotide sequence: TGTGCCAGCAGTGGTGGACTAGCGGGAGGGAATGAGCAGTTCTTC. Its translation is CASSGGLAGGNEQFF.

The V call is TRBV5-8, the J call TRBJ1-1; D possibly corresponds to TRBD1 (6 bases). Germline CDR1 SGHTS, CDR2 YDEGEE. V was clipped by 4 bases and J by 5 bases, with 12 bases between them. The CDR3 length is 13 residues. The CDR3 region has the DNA TGTGCCAGCAGCCCCTGGGGGCTTACTGAAGCTTTCTTT. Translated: CASSPWGLTEAFF.

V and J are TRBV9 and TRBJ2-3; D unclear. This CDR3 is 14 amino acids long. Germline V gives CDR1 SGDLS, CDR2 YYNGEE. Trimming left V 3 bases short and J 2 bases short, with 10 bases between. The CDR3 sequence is CASSGGFVTDTQYF. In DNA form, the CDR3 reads TGTGCCAGCAGCGGGGGATTTGTCACAGATACGCAGTATTTT.

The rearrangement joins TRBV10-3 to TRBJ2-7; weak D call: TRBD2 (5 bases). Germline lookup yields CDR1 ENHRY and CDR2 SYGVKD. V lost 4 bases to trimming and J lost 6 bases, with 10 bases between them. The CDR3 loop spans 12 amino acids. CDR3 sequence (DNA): TGTGCCATCAGTGTCCGGGGATTCGAGCAGTACTTC. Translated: CAISVRGFEQYF.

CDR3 DNA: TGTGCCAGCAGTAAACAGGGGCCACCCCGGGCGGAAGCTTTCTTT. Residues: CASSKQGPPRAEAFF. J is TRBJ1-1 and V is TRBV2; 7 positions agree with TRBD1. J was trimmed by 8 bases and V by 5 bases; bases with no gene match: 14. CDR1 is SNHLY, CDR2 FYNNEI, per germline. The CDR3 sequence is 15 residues long.

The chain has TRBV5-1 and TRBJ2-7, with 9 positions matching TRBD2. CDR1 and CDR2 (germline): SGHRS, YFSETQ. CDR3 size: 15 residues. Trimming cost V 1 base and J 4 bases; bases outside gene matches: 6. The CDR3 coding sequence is TGCGCCAGCAGCTTGAATAGCGGGAGTGGTTACGAGCAGTACTTC. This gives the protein CASSLNSGSGYEQYF.

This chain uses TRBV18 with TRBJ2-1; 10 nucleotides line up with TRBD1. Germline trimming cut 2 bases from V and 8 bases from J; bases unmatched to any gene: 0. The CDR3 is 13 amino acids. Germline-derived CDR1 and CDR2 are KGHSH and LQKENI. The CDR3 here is CASSPGQGDEQFF. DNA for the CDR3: TGTGCCAGCTCACCAGGACAGGGGGATGAGCAGTTCTTC.

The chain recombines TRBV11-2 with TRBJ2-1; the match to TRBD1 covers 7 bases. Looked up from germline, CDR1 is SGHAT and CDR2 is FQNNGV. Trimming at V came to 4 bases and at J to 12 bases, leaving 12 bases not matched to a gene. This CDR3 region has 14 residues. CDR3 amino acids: CASSSRQGHPGQFF. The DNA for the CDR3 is TGTGCCAGCAGCTCCCGACAGGGTCACCCGGGGCAGTTCTTC.

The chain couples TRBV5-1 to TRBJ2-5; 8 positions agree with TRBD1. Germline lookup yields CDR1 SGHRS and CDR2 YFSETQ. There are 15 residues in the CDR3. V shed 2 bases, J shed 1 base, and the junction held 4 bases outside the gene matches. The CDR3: CASSFYGTGQETQYF. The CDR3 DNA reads TGCGCCAGCAGCTTCTACGGGACAGGCCAAGAGACCCAGTACTTC.

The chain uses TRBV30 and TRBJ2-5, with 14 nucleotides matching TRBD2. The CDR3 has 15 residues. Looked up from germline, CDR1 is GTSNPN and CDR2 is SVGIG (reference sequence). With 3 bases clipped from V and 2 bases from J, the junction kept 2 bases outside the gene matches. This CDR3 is CAWRTSGRAQETQYF. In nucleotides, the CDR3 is TGTGCCTGGAGGACTAGCGGGAGGGCGCAAGAGACCCAGTACTTC. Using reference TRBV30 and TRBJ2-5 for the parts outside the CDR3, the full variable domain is SQTIHQWPATLVQPVGSPLSLECTVEGTSNPNLYWYRQAAGRGLQLLFYSVGIGQISSEVPQNLSASRPQDRQFILSSKKLLLSDSGFYLCAWRTSGRAQETQYFGPGTRLLVL.

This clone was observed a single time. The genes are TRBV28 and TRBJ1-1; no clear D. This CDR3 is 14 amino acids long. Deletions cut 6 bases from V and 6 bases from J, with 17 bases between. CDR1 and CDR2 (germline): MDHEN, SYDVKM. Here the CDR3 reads CASSPTESRAEAFF. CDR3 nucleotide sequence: TGTGCCAGCAGCCCAACCGAATCAAGGGCTGAAGCTTTCTTT.

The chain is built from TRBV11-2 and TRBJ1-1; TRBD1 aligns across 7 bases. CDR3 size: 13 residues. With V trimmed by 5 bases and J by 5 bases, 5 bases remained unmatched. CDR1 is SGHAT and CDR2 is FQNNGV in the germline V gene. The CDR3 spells CASSVQGKTEAFF. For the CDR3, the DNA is TGTGCCAGCAGCGTACAGGGGAAGACTGAAGCTTTCTTT.

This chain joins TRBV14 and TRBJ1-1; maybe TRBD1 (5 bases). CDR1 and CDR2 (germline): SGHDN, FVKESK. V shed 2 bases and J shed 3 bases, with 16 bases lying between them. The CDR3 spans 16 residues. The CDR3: CASSQRKGVVDTEAFF. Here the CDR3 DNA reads TGTGCCAGCAGCCAACGTAAAGGGGTCGTGGACACTGAAGCTTTCTTT.

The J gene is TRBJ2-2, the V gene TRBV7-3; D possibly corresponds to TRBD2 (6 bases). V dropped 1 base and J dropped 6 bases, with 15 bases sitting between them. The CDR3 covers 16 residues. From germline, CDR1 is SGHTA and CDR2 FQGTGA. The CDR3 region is CASSLNTGVIPGELFF. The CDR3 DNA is TGTGCCAGCAGCTTAAATACGGGAGTCATACCCGGGGAGCTGTTTTTT.

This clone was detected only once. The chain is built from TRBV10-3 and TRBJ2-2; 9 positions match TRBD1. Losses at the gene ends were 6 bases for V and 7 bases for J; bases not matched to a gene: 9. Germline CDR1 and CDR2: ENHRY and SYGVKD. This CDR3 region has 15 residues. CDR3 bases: TGTGCCATCAGCACGCCAGGACAGGGGAACGGGGAGCTGTTTTTT. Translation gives CAISTPGQGNGELFF.

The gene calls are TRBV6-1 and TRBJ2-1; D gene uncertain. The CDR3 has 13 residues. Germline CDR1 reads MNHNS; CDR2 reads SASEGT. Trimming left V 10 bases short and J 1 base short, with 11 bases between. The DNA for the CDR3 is TGTGCCACCATGGACCTGTCCTACAATGAGCAGTTCTTC. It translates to CATMDLSYNEQFF.

The CDR3 DNA follows: TGTGCCAGCAGTACCGGACTTTCTGAAAAACTGTTTTTT. Residues: CASSTGLSEKLFF. V gene TRBV2 combines with J gene TRBJ1-4, with D unresolved. V lost 5 bases to trimming and J lost 7 bases, with 11 bases between them. This CDR3 contains 13 residues. Germline CDR1 reads SNHLY; CDR2 reads FYNNEI.

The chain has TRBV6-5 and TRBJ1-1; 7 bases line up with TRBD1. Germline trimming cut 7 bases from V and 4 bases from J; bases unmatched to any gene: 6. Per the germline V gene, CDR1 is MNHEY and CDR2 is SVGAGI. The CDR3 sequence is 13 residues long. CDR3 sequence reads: CASTLGTATEAFF. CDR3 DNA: TGTGCCAGCACCCTGGGGACAGCCACTGAAGCTTTCTTT.

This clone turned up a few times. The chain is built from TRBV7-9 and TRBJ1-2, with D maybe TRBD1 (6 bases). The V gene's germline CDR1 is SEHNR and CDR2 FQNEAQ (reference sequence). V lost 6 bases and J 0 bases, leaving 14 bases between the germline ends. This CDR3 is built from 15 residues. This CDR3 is CASRLPGVPNYGYTF. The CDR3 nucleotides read TGTGCCAGCAGACTACCAGGGGTGCCTAACTATGGCTACACCTTC.

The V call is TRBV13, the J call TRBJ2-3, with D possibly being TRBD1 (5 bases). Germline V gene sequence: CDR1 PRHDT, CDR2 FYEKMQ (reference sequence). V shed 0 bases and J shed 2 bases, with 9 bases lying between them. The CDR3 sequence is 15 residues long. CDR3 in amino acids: CASSLGQANTDTQYF. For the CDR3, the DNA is TGTGCCAGCAGCTTAGGACAGGCCAACACAGATACGCAGTATTTT. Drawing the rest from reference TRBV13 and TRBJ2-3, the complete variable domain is AAGVIQSPRHLIKEKRETATLKCYPIPRHDTVYWYQQGPGQDPQFLISFYEKMQSDKGSIPDRFSAQQFSDYHSELNMSSLELGDSALYFCASSLGQANTDTQYFGPGTRLTVL.

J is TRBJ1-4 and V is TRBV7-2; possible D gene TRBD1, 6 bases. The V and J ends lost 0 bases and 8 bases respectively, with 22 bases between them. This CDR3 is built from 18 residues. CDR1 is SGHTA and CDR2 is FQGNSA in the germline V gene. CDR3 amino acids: CASSLAPFLNRDGEKLFF. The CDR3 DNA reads TGTGCCAGCAGCTTAGCCCCATTCCTCAACAGGGATGGCGAAAAACTGTTTTTT.

The DNA of the CDR3 is TGTGCCAGCAGCGTTACAACAGGGGGCTCGAACACTGAAGCTTTCTTT. Its translation: CASSVTTGGSNTEAFF. The chain carries TRBV11-2 and TRBJ1-1, with TRBD1 matching 9 bases. Per the germline V gene, CDR1 is SGHAT and CDR2 is FQNNGV. The CDR3 runs to 16 residues. Unmatched junction bases numbered 8, after V lost 5 bases and J lost 1 base.

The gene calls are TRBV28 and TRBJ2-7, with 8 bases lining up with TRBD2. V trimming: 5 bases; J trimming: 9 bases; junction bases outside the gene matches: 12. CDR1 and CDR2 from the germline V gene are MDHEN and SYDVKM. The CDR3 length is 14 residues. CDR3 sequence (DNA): TGTGCCAGCAGTCTACTAGCGGCCCCGGGGGGGCAGTACTTC. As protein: CASSLLAAPGGQYF.

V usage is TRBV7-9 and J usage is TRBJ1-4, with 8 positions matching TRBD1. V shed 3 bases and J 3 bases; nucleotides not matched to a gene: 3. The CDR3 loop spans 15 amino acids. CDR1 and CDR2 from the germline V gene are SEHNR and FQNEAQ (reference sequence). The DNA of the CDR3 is TGTGCCAGCAGCTTTGACAGGGGTTCTAATGAAAAACTGTTTTTT. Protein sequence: CASSFDRGSNEKLFF.

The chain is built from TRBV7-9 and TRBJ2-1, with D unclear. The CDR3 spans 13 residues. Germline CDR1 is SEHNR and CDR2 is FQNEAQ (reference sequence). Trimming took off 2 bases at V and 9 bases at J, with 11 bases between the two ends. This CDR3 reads CASSLNVRGEQFF. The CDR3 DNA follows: TGTGCCAGCAGCTTAAATGTCCGAGGTGAGCAGTTCTTC.

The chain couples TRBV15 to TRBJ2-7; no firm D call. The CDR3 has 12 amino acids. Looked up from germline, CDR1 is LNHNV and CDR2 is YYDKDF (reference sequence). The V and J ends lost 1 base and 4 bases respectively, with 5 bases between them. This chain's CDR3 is CATSRGSYEQYF. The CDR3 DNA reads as TGTGCCACCAGCAGAGGGAGTTACGAGCAGTACTTC.

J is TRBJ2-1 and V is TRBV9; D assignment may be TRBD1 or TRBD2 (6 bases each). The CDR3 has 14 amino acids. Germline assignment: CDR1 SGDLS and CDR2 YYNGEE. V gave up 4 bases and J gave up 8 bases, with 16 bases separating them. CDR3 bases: TGTGCCAGCAGCTGGCGGGCCGGGGGCGATGAGCAGTTCTTC. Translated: CASSWRAGGDEQFF. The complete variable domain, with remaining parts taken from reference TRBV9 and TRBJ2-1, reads DSGVTQTPKHLITATGQRVTLRCSPRSGDLSVYWYQQSLDQGLQFLIQYYNGEERAKGNILERFSAQQFPDLHSELNLSSLELGDSALYFCASSWRAGGDEQFFGPGTRLTVL.

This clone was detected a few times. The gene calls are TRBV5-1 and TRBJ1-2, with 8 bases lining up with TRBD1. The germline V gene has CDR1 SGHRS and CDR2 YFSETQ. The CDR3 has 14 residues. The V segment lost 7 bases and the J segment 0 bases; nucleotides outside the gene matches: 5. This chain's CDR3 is CASGPQGANYGYTF. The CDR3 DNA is TGCGCCAGCGGACCACAGGGGGCTAACTATGGCTACACCTTC.

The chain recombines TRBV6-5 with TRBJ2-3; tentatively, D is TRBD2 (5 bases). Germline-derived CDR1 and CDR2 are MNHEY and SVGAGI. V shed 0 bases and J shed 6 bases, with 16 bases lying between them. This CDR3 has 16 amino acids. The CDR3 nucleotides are TGTGCCAGCAGTTACTCGATAGCGCCAACCACGGATACGCAGTATTTT. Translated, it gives CASSYSIAPTTDTQYF.

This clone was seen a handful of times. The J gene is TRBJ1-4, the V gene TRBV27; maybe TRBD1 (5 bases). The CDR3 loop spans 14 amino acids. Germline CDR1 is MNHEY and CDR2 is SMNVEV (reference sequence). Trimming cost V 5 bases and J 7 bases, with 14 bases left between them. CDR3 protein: CASSPPRDVEKLFF. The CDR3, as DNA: TGTGCCAGCAGTCCCCCCCGGGACGTTGAAAAACTGTTTTTT.